This passage covers 17 T cell receptor beta chains from one sample sequenced in a study of blood T cell repertoires in COVID-19. Profiling relied on immunoSEQ multiplex PCR, and the TCRdb table lists in-frame clones only, not all of them. The data hold 200,000 or so clones, with 75% to 90% observed a single time. Material: peripheral blood. Source of these receptors: a man aged 25-45 years with COVID-19, enrolled during active disease.

The V call is TRBV18, the J call TRBJ1-2, with 10 bases lining up with TRBD1. Germline loops: CDR1 KGHSH, CDR2 LQKENI. The length of the CDR3 is 15 residues. The V and J ends lost 6 bases and 4 bases, in that order; junction bases with no gene match: 8. The CDR3 DNA reads as TGTGCCAGCTCTCCCGACAGGGGGCGCTTCTATGGCTACACCTTC. Translated: CASSPDRGRFYGYTF.

This clone was seen more than once but under ten times. The rearrangement joins TRBV4-3 to TRBJ2-7; TRBD1 is a possible D gene (5 bases). Trimming shortened V by 0 bases and J by 9 bases, and 12 bases separated the two germline ends. The CDR3 spans 13 residues. From germline, CDR1 is LGHNA and CDR2 YSLEER. CDR3 in DNA: TGCGCCAGCAGCCAAGATGAGGCCAGGGCGCAGTACTTC. Residues: CASSQDEARAQYF.

The chain employs TRBV9 and TRBJ1-3, with 9 positions matching TRBD1. Germline V gives CDR1 SGDLS, CDR2 YYNGEE. The CDR3 is made up of 16 amino acids. The trim removed 4 bases at V and 2 bases at J, leaving 7 bases unmatched. The CDR3 here is CASSPQGTGTGNTIYF. The CDR3 DNA reads TGTGCCAGCAGCCCTCAAGGGACAGGGACTGGAAACACCATATATTTT.

This rearrangement joins TRBV7-2 to TRBJ1-1; unclear D gene. Trimming cost V 1 base and J 9 bases, with 6 bases left between them. Germline V CDR1 and CDR2: SGHTA, FQGNSA. This CDR3 has 11 amino acids. The CDR3 protein is CASSLERKAFF. The CDR3 bases are TGTGCCAGCAGCTTAGAGCGTAAAGCTTTCTTT.

The V gene is TRBV28, the J gene TRBJ2-7; TRBD2 aligns across 12 bases. Germline CDR1 and CDR2: MDHEN and SYDVKM. Trimming at V came to 2 bases and at J to 3 bases, leaving 5 bases not matched to a gene. CDR3 length: 16 residues. CDR3 in amino acids: CASSLNQLAGGYEQYF. CDR3 nucleotide sequence: TGTGCCAGCAGTTTAAATCAACTAGCGGGAGGCTACGAGCAGTACTTC.

V gene TRBV29-1 combines with J gene TRBJ1-3; 7 nucleotides match TRBD1. CDR3 length: 13 amino acids. Trimming at V came to 1 base and at J to 12 bases, leaving 9 bases not matched to a gene. The germline V gene encodes CDR1 SQVTM and CDR2 ANQGSEA. CDR3 nucleotides: TGCAGCGTTGAAGTGGGTGACAGGGAAATCATATATTTT. Amino acids: CSVEVGDREIIYF.

The chain uses TRBV9 and TRBJ1-6; D gene ambiguous. CDR1 is SGDLS and CDR2 is YYNGEE in the germline V gene. This CDR3 comprises 16 residues. V lost 1 base, J lost 0 bases, and 8 bases lay in between. The CDR3 region has the DNA TGTGCCAGCAGCGTAAACCCTAGCTCCTATAATTCACCCCTCCACTTT. This translates into CASSVNPSSYNSPLHF. Full variable domain (outside the CDR3, taken from reference TRBV9 and TRBJ1-6): DSGVTQTPKHLITATGQRVTLRCSPRSGDLSVYWYQQSLDQGLQFLIQYYNGEERAKGNILERFSAQQFPDLHSELNLSSLELGDSALYFCASSVNPSSYNSPLHFGNGTRLTVT.

The DNA of the CDR3 is TGTGCCAGCAGCTTGGTGGACAGGGGCGAAAAACTGTTTTTT. Translation: CASSLVDRGEKLFF. The rearrangement joins TRBV5-6 to TRBJ1-4; 9 nucleotides align to TRBD1. The V gene end was trimmed by 0 bases and the J gene end by 8 bases; junction bases not matched to a gene: 2. The CDR3 runs 14 residues. Germline V gene data show CDR1 as SGHDT and CDR2 as YYEEEE.

The chain recombines TRBV12-3 or TRBV12-4 with TRBJ2-5; no clear D gene. This CDR3 is 12 amino acids long. V lost 3 bases, J lost 7 bases, and 9 bases lay in between. CDR3 amino acids: CASSFNSPTQYF. The CDR3 region has the DNA TGTGCCAGCAGTTTTAACAGCCCGACCCAGTACTTC.

The V call is TRBV11-2, the J call TRBJ1-2, with a tentative D call TRBD1 (6 bases). The germline V and J ends were trimmed by 2 bases and 8 bases, with 9 bases remaining between them. The CDR3 sequence is 12 residues long. Per germline, CDR1 SGHAT and CDR2 FQNNGV. The DNA of the CDR3 is TGTGCCAGCAGCTTATCAGGGGACGGCTACACCTTC. Translating gives CASSLSGDGYTF.

V gene TRBV7-8 combines with J gene TRBJ1-5; TRBD1 agrees at 7 bases. There are 15 residues in the CDR3. The germline gives CDR1 SGHVS, CDR2 FQNEAQ. V was pared by 3 bases and J by 2 bases, with 4 bases of the junction left unmatched. The CDR3 DNA reads TGTGCCAGCAGCTTGGGACAGCTGGGCAATCAGCCCCAGCATTTT. Its protein is CASSLGQLGNQPQHF.

The chain joins TRBV24-1 to TRBJ2-7; maybe TRBD1 (5 bases). Trimming took 4 bases from V and 1 from J, leaving 7 bases between them. Looked up from germline, CDR1 is KGHDR and CDR2 is SFDVKD. The length of the CDR3 is 13 residues. The CDR3 region has the DNA TGTGCCACCAGTGAAGGGGCTTCCTACGAGCAGTACTTC. It codes for CATSEGASYEQYF.

In this sample, this clone turned up once. This rearrangement joins TRBV11-2 to TRBJ1-1; 9 nucleotides agree with TRBD1. V dropped 4 bases and J dropped 4; count of bases not matched to a gene: 13. CDR1 SGHAT and CDR2 FQNNGV come from the germline V gene. The CDR3 contains 17 residues. CDR3 sequence (DNA): TGTGCCAGCAGCTCCCAATTTCAAATGACAGGGGGCACTGAAGCTTTCTTT. Translated, it gives CASSSQFQMTGGTEAFF.

The chain recombines TRBV18 with TRBJ1-4, with 8 bases identical to TRBD1. Germline V gene sequence: CDR1 KGHSH, CDR2 LQKENI. Trimming at V came to 3 bases and at J to 8 bases, leaving 8 bases not matched to a gene. The CDR3 length is 15 residues. Here the CDR3 DNA reads TGTGCCAGCTCACCGGACAGGGTACGGGAAGAAAAACTGTTTTTT. Translated: CASSPDRVREEKLFF.

This clone was found once. It is unclear where the CDR3 begins or ends on the DNA, so no DNA is shown, and the CDR3 is as TCRdb lists it. J is TRBJ1-1 and V is TRBV21-1; TRBD1 was called by the table and not checked on the DNA. TRBV21-1 is deemed a pseudogene. The CDR3 comprises 21 residues, both ends counted. CDR3 protein: CASSKVSFAKGACPRLTEAFF.

The V call is TRBV20-1, the J call TRBJ2-1; weak D call: TRBD1 (6 bases). Germline V gives CDR1 DFQATT, CDR2 SNEGSKA (reference sequence). This CDR3 is 14 amino acids long. Trimming cost V 3 bases and J 6 bases, with 15 bases left between them. The CDR3 is CSASPQGPPNEQFF. CDR3 nucleotide sequence: TGCAGTGCTAGTCCCCAGGGGCCCCCCAATGAGCAGTTCTTC.

CDR3 nucleotide sequence: TGTGCCAGCAGCTCTCCCGGGACTAGCGCCAACGAGCAGTACTTC. Protein sequence: CASSSPGTSANEQYF. The rearrangement uses TRBV7-3 and TRBJ2-7, with 10 bases identical to TRBD2. This CDR3 has 15 residues. CDR1 SGHTA and CDR2 FQGTGA come from the germline V gene. V lost 4 bases, J lost 5 bases, and 8 bases stayed unmatched.